This TCR beta chain was recorded in a study of cytomegalovirus exposure and HLA in healthy donors. General study findings and limits: A later analysis appeared to link common viral pathogens to several of the most significant clusters. The investigators catalogued 150 to 200 TCR beta chains as cytomegalovirus-associated. The likely explanation for a cluster of highly shared sequence variants was sequencing artifact.

Germline CDR1 and CDR2: MRHNA and SNTAGT. The CDR3 has 15 residues. V lost 3 bases, J lost 8 bases, and 17 bases lay in between. About this clone: Its antigen is undetermined.

PCR employed 60 Vbeta and 13 Jbeta primers. Data came from immunoSEQ multiplex PCR; TCRdb stores just in-frame clones and leaves some out. Among roughly 150,000 clones listed, 60% to 85% were seen once. This sequence joins TRBV6-4 and TRBJ2-1; a possible D gene is TRBD1 (5 bases). The clonotype comes from a man aged 30 to 39 in good health and CMV-seronegative. The sample consisted of PBMCs. The CDR3: CASSESALRADEQFF. The DNA of the CDR3 is TGTGCCAGCAGTGAGTCGGCGCTCAGGGCTGATGAGCAGTTCTTC.